A selection of T cell receptor beta chains follows, all from one sample in a study of shared clonotypes between healthy human individuals. The method was immunoSEQ multiplex PCR; TCRdb's version includes in-frame clones alone and lacks a portion of them. Of 300,000 to 400,000 clones in the sample, roughly 84% were seen once. The sequenced sample consisted of memory CD8+ T cells sorted from blood. The receptors originated from a man aged 18 to 30 in good health. Each CDR3 is given with its conserved first and last residue. The D gene is left open where the match is weak. Rows give clone size only sometimes, using once, few, many, or a class for an expanded clone.

17	TRBV10-3	TRBD1	-	TRBJ2-3	TGTGCCATCAGCTGGACAGGGACAGCTACAGACACAGATACGCAGTATTTT	CAISWTGTATDTDTQYF
15	TRBV7-2	TRBD2	-	TRBJ2-3	TGTGCCAGCAGCTTAAATCTAGCGGGAGCAGATACGCAGTATTTT	CASSLNLAGADTQYF
16	TRBV27	TRBD2	-	TRBJ2-7	TGTGCCGGCAGTTTAAGCGCGGGAGCGAGCTCCTACGAGCAGTACTTC	CAGSLSAGASSYEQYF
13	TRBV5-1	-	-	TRBJ2-7	TGCGCCAGCAGCTTCATTGGCTCGTACGAGCAGTACTTC	CASSFIGSYEQYF
17	TRBV7-9	TRBD1	-	TRBJ1-2	TGTGCCAGCAGCGTTGCCGGGACAGGGTGGTATAGCTATGGCTACACCTTC	CASSVAGTGWYSYGYTF
13	TRBV7-9	-	-	TRBJ2-7	TGTGCCAGCAGCCCGGGACACCTATACGAGCAGTACTTC	CASSPGHLYEQYF
14	TRBV30	-	-	TRBJ2-5	TGTGCCTGGAGTTCAGCGACAAGCCAAGAGACCCAGTACTTC	CAWSSATSQETQYF
15	TRBV4-1	TRBD2	few	TRBJ2-3	TGCGCCAGCAGCCAGGGACTAGCAGGCACAGATACGCAGTATTTT	CASSQGLAGTDTQYF
13	TRBV27	-	-	TRBJ1-1	TGTGCCAGCAGTTTTTTCAGAGGGACTGAAGCTTTCTTT	CASSFFRGTEAFF
13	TRBV18	TRBD2	once	TRBJ2-1	TGTGCCAGCTCAAAACTAGCGGGAAATGAGCAGTTCTTC	CASSKLAGNEQFF
15	TRBV28	TRBD1	-	TRBJ2-7	TGTGCCAGCAGTTTGAGGGGGCTAAGGTCCTACGAGCAGTACTTC	CASSLRGLRSYEQYF
15	TRBV28	-	-	TRBJ2-2	TGTGCCAGCAGTTTAGGCCCTACGAACACCGGGGAGCTGTTTTTT	CASSLGPTNTGELFF
15	TRBV27	-	-	TRBJ1-2	TGTGCCAGCAGTCCAAACCCCGGACAGCTCTATGGCTACACCTTC	CASSPNPGQLYGYTF
12	TRBV2	TRBD1	-	TRBJ1-1	TGTGCCAGCACCGGACAGGGGTTTGAAGCTTTCTTT	CASTGQGFEAFF
14	TRBV4-3	-	few	TRBJ1-1	TGCGCCAGCAGCCCAGGTTTGCGGAACACTGAAGCTTTCTTT	CASSPGLRNTEAFF
13	TRBV5-4	-	-	TRBJ2-1	TGTGCCAGCAGCTTGGCCCCTCAGAATGAGCAGTTCTTC	CASSLAPQNEQFF
16	TRBV30	-	-	TRBJ2-7	TGTGCCTGGAGTGGGGGACGTACTCTGAGCTCCTACGAGCAGTACTTC	CAWSGGRTLSSYEQYF
15	TRBV6-6	TRBD1	-	TRBJ2-7	TGTGCCAGCAGTTACTCGACCGAGGGGGCGGGCGAGCAGTACTTC	CASSYSTEGAGEQYF
13	TRBV18	-	-	TRBJ2-5	TGTGCCAGCTCACCAGGAGGGTACGAGACCCAGTACTTC	CASSPGGYETQYF
16	TRBV7-9	TRBD2	once	TRBJ2-5	TGTGCCAGCAGCTCCCCGGGCGGGGGTGATGGAGAGACCCAGTACTTC	CASSSPGGGDGETQYF
17	TRBV2	TRBD1	-	TRBJ1-5	TGTGCCAGCAGTGGGCGGTTGGGACAGGGCCTCGGTCAGCCCCAGCATTTT	CASSGRLGQGLGQPQHF
14	TRBV9	-	-	TRBJ1-3	TGTGCCAGCAGCGTATCTCCCTCTGGAAACACCATATATTTT	CASSVSPSGNTIYF
16	TRBV6-5	-	-	TRBJ1-5	TGTGCCAGCAGTTCCGAATGGACAGCTAGCAATCAGCCCCAGCATTTT	CASSSEWTASNQPQHF
15	TRBV4-1	-	many	TRBJ2-5	TGCGCCAGCAGCCAAGATCCGCACCTGGGAGAGACCCAGTACTTC	CASSQDPHLGETQYF
15	TRBV5-5	TRBD1	-	TRBJ1-6	TGTGCCAGCAGCTTTTGGGACAGGGATGGCTCACCCCTCCACTTT	CASSFWDRDGSPLHF
13	TRBV7-9	-	once	TRBJ2-7	TGTGCCAGCAGCCAGGGCGGCCACTACGAGCAGTACTTC	CASSQGGHYEQYF